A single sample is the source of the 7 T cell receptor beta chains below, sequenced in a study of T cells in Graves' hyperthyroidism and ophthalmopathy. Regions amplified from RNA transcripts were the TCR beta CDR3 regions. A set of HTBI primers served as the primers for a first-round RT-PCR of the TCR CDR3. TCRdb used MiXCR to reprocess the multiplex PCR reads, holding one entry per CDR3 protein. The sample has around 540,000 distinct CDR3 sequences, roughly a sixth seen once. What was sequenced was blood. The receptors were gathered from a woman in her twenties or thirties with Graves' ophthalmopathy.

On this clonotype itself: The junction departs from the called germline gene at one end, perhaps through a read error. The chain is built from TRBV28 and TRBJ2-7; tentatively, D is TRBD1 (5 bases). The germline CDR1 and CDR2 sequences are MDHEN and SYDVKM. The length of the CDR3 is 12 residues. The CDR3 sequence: CASSLGLYAQYF. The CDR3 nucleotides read TGTGCCAGCAGTTTGGGGCTATACGCGCAGTACTTC.

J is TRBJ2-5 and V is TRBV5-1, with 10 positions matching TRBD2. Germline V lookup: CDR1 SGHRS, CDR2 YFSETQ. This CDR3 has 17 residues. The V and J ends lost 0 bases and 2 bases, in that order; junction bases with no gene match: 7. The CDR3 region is CASSLAPGTSVQETQYF. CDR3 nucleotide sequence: TGCGCCAGCAGCTTGGCACCTGGGACTAGCGTTCAAGAGACCCAGTACTTC.

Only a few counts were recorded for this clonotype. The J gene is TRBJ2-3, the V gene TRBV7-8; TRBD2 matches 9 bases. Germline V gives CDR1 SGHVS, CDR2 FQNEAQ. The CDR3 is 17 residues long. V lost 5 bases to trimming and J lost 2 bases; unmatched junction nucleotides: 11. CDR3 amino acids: CASSLTAGLANTDTQYF. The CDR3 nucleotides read TGTGCCAGCAGCCTTACTGCAGGACTAGCGAACACAGATACGCAGTATTTT.

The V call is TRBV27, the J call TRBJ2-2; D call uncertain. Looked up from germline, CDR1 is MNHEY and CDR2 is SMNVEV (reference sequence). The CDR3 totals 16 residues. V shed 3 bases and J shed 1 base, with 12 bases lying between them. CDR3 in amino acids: CASSFIQQMNTGELFF. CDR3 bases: TGTGCCAGCAGTTTCATCCAGCAAATGAACACCGGGGAGCTGTTTTTT.

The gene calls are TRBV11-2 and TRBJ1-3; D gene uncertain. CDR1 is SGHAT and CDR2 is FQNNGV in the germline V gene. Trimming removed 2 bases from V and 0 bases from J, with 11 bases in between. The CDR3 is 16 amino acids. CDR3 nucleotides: TGTGCCAGCAGCTTACGGTCTCTAGGCTCTGGAAACACCATATATTTT. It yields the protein CASSLRSLGSGNTIYF.

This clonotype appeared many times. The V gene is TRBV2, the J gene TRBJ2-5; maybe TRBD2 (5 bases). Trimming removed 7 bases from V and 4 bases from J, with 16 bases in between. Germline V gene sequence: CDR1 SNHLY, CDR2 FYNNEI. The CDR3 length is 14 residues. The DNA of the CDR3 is TGTGCCAGCATTGGGCTTCCCGAGGGAGAGACCCAGTACTTC. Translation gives CASIGLPEGETQYF.

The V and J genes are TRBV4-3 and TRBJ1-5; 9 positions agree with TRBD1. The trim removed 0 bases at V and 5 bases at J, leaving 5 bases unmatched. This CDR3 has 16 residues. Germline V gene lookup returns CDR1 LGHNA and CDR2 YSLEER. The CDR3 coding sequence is TGCGCCAGCAGCCAAGAGTGGACAGGGGTCGATCAGCCCCAGCATTTT. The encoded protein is CASSQEWTGVDQPQHF.